The present T cell receptor (beta chain) was sequenced within a study of Tregs in tolerant kidney transplant recipients. The protocol was immunoSEQ multiplex PCR, while the TCRdb copy is restricted to in-frame clones and leaves out a portion. Recorded here are approximately 49,000 clones; the top ten clones represent roughly 0.85%. Study results and limitations: In tolerant patients, donor-specific Tregs outgrew total Tregs, suggesting antigen-driven expansion.

Remarks on this clone: The antigen remains unidentified.

This receptor was taken from a human donor who received a combined kidney and bone marrow transplant. The sample here was CD4+ T cells from blood, taken before the transplant.

The sequenced part of the CDR3 DNA is TGTGCCAGCTCACCACGCGGCGGGTCTAGTTCTTACGAG. This sequence encodes CASSPRGGSSSYE. The whole CDR3 protein reads CASSPRGGSSSYEQYF. The rearrangement joins TRBV18 to TRBJ2-7, with a possible D match to TRBD2 (5 bases). The sequenced fragment ends 3 residues before the CDR3 boundary, so the rest is inferred from the germline J gene. The CDR3 has 16 amino acids. Germline V gene sequence: CDR1 KGHSH, CDR2 LQKENI. The ends were cut back, 1 base at V and 4 bases at J, with 17 bases in the middle.